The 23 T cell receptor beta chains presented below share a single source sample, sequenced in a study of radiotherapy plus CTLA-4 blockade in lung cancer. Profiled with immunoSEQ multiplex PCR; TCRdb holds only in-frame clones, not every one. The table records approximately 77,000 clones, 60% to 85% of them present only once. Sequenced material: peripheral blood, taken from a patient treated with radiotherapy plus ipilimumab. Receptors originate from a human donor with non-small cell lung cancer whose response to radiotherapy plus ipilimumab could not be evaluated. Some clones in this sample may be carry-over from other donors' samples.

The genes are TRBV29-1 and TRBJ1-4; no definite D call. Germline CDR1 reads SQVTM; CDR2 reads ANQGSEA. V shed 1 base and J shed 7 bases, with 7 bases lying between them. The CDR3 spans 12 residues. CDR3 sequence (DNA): TGCAGCGTTGAAGGGACTGGTGAAAAACTGTTTTTT. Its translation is CSVEGTGEKLFF.

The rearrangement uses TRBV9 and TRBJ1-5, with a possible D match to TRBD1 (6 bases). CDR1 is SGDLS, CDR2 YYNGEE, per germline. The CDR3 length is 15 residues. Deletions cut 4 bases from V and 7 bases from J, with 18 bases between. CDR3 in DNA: TGTGCCAGCAGCCCCCACATATCACAGGGACAGCCCCAGCATTTT. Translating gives CASSPHISQGQPQHF.

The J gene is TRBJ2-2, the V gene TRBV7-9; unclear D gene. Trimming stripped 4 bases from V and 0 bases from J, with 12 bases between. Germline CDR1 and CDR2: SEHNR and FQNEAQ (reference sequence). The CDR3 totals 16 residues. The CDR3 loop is CASSSLLLANTGELFF. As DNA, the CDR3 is TGTGCCAGCAGCTCCCTTCTACTGGCGAACACCGGGGAGCTGTTTTTT.

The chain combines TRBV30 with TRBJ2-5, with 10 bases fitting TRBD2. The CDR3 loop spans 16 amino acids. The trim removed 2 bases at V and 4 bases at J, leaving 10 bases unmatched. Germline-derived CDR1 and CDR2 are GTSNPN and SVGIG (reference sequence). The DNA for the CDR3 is TGTGCCTGGAGTTCCCGGAGCGGGGGGGTTCGAGAGACCCAGTACTTC. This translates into CAWSSRSGGVRETQYF.

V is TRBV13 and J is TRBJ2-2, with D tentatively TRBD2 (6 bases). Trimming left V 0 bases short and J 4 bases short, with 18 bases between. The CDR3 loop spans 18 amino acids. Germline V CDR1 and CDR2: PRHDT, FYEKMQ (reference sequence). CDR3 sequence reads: CASSLGRIGGGSTGELFF. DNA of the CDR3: TGTGCCAGCAGCTTAGGCCGCATCGGGGGTGGGAGCACCGGGGAGCTGTTTTTT.

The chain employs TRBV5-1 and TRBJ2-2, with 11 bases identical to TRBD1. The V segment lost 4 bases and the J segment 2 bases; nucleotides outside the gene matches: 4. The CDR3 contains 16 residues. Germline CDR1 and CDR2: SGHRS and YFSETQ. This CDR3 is CASSPGTGGNTGELFF. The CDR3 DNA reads TGCGCCAGCAGCCCGGGGACAGGGGGTAACACCGGGGAGCTGTTTTTT. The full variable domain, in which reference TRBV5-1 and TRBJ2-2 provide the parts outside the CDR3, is KAGVTQTPRYLIKTRGQQVTLSCSPISGHRSVSWYQQTPGQGLQFLFEYFSETQRNKGNFPGRFSGRQFSNSRSEMNVSTLELGDSALYLCASSPGTGGNTGELFFGEGSRLTVL.

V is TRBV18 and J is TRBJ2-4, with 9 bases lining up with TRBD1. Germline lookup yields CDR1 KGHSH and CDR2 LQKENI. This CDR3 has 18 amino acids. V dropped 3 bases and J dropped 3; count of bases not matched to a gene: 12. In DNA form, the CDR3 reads TGTGCCAGCTCACCGGTAGGAGGACAGGGGAATCTCAAAAACATTCAGTACTTC. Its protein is CASSPVGGQGNLKNIQYF.

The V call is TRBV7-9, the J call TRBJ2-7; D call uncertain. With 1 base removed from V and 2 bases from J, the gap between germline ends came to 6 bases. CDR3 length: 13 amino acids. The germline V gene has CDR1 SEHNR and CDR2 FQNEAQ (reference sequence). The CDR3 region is CASSLDFPYEQYF. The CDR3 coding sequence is TGTGCCAGCAGCTTAGACTTTCCCTACGAGCAGTACTTC.

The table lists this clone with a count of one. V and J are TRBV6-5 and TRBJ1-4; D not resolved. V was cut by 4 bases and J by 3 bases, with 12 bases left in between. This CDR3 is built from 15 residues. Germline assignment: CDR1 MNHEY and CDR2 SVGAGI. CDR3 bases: TGTGCCAGCAGTTGGCGGGGTAGGGCTAATGAAAAACTGTTTTTT. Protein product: CASSWRGRANEKLFF.

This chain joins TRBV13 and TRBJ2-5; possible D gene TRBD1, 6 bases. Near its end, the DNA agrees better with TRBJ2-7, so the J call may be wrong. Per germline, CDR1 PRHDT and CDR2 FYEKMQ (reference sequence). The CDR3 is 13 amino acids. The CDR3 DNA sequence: TGTGCCAGCAGCTCCCGGGACATCTACGAGCAGTACTTC. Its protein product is CASSSRDIYEQYF.

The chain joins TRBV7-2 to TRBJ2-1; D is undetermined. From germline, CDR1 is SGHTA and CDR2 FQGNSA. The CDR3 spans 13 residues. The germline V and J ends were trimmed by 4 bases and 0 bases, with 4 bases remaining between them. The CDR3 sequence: CASSSGSYNEQFF. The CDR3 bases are TGTGCCAGCAGCTCCGGCTCCTACAATGAGCAGTTCTTC. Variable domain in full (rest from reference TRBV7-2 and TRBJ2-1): GAGVSQSPSNKVTEKGKDVELRCDPISGHTALYWYRQSLGQGLEFLIYFQGNSAPDKSGLPSDRFSAERTGGSVSTLTIQRTQQEDSAVYLCASSSGSYNEQFFGPGTRLTVL.

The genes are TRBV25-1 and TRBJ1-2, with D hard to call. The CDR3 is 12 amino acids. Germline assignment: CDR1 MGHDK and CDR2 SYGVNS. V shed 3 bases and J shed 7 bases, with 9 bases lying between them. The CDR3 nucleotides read TGTGCCAGCAGTGATCCGGGTTCTGGCTACACCTTC. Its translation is CASSDPGSGYTF.

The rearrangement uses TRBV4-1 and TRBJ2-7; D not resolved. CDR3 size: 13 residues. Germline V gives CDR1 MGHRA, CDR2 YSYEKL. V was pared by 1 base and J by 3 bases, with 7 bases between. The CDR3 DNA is TGCGCCAGCAGCCAAGTTGGCAACTACGAGCAGTACTTC. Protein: CASSQVGNYEQYF.

The DNA for the CDR3 is TGTGCCAGCAGCTACGGGACAGGGTTATCCTACGAGCAGTACTTC. The encoded protein is CASSYGTGLSYEQYF. The genes are TRBV5-6 and TRBJ2-7, with 9 nucleotides matching TRBD1. Germline lookup yields CDR1 SGHDT and CDR2 YYEEEE. With 3 bases clipped from V and 1 base from J, the junction kept 5 bases outside the gene matches. This CDR3 region has 15 residues.

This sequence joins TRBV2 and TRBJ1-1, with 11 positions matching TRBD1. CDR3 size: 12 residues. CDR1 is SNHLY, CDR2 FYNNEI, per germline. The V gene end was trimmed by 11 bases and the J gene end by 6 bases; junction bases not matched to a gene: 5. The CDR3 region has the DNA TGTGCCGGACAGGGGGCGGGGGCTGAAGCTTTCTTT. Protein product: CAGQGAGAEAFF.

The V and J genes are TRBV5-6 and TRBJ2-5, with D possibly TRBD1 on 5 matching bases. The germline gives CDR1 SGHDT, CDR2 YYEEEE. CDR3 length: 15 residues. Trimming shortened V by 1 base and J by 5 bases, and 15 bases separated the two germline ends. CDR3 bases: TGTGCCAGCAGCTTGACGTGGCAGGGCCACGAGACCCAGTACTTC. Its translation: CASSLTWQGHETQYF.

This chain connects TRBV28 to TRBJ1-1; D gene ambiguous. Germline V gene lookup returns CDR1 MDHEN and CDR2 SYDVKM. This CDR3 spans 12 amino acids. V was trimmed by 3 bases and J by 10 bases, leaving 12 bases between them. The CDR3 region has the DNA TGTGCCAGCAGTTTCCGCGGGTATTCAGCTTTCTTT. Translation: CASSFRGYSAFF.

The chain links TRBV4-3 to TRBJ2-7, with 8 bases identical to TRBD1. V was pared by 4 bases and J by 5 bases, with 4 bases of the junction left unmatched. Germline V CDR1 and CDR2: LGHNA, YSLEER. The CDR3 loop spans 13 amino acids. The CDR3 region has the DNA TGCGCCAGCAGCCGCCCGACAGGGGACGAGCAGTACTTC. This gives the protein CASSRPTGDEQYF.

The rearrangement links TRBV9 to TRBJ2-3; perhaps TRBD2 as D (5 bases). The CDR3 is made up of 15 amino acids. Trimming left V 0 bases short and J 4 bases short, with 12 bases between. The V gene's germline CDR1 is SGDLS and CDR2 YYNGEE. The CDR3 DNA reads TGTGCCAGCAGCGTAGCACCGACTACAGCAGATACGCAGTATTTT. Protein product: CASSVAPTTADTQYF.

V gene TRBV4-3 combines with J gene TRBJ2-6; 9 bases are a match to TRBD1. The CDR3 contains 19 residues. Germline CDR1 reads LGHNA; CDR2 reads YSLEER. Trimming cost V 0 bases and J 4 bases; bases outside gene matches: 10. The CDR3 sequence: CASSQEKTQGAAGANVLTF. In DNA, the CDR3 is TGCGCCAGCAGCCAAGAAAAAACACAGGGGGCGGCGGGGGCCAACGTCCTGACTTTC.

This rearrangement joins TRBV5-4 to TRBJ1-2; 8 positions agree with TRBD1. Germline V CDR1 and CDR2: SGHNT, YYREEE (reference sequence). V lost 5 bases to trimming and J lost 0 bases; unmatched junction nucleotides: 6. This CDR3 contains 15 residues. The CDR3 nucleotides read TGTGCCAGCAGGGGGACAGGCAAAGCTAACTATGGCTACACCTTC. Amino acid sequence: CASRGTGKANYGYTF.

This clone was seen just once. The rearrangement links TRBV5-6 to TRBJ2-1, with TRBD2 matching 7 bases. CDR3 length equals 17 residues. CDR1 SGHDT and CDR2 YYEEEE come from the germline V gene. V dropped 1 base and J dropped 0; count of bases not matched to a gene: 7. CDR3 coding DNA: TGTGCCAGCAGCTTGAGTCTAGCGGCGAGCTCCTACAATGAGCAGTTCTTC. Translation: CASSLSLAASSYNEQFF.

As DNA, the CDR3 is TGTGCCAGCAGTGAAGAAGTAGCGGAGGACACTGAAGCTTTCTTT. The encoded protein is CASSEEVAEDTEAFF. The V and J genes are TRBV2 and TRBJ1-1, with D hard to call. V shed 1 base and J shed 3 bases, with 12 bases lying between them. Germline assignment: CDR1 SNHLY and CDR2 FYNNEI. CDR3 length: 15 residues. Variable domain in full (rest from reference TRBV2 and TRBJ1-1): EPEVTQTPSHQVTQMGQEVILRCVPISNHLYFYWYRQILGQKVEFLVSFYNNEISEKSEIFDDQFSVERPDGSNFTLKIRSTKLEDSAMYFCASSEEVAEDTEAFFGQGTRLTVV.